The sample holds many counts of the clone carrying this TCR beta chain. The antigen remains undetermined. Exclusion followed for patients with uncontrolled infection, other autoimmune disease, pregnancy or lactation. The data belong to a study of T cells in Graves' hyperthyroidism and ophthalmopathy. Overall study: Peripheral blood samples were taken at initial diagnosis, prior to any treatment. Study findings and constraints: Researchers found most expanded thyroid clonotypes above 0.001 in blood as well.

The CDR3 contains 17 residues. The V and J ends lost 6 bases and 2 bases, in that order; junction bases with no gene match: 13. Per germline, CDR1 SGHRS and CDR2 YFSETQ. RNA transcripts were the template for amplifying TCR beta CDR3 regions. The HTBI primer set was used in a first-round RT-PCR of the TCR CDR3. TCRdb ran MiXCR on the multiplex PCR reads and lists one entry per CDR3 protein. There are about 710,000 distinct CDR3 sequences in the sample; about a sixth occur only once, and 8.4% lies in the top ten. Sequences were obtained from blood. The TCR was taken from a man between 18 and 29 years old with Graves' hyperthyroidism. J is TRBJ2-3 and V is TRBV5-1; the match to TRBD1 covers 9 bases. The CDR3 is CASNQARQGDYTDTQYF. The CDR3 bases are TGCGCCAGCAACCAAGCCCGACAGGGGGACTACACAGATACGCAGTATTTT.